This T cell receptor beta chain was obtained from a study of T cell responses to AZD1222 COVID-19 vaccine. Across the whole study: Analyses pooled second doses at about 4 or about 12 weeks. Regarding the study as a whole: The donor cohort was predominantly white British with a female majority, and clonal diversity may have been underestimated.

Sequencing used immunoSEQ multiplex PCR; TCRdb keeps in-frame clones, though not all of them. The sample yields around 120,000 clones, around 92% seen once. The CDR3 extends over 13 amino acids. Trimming pared 7 bases from V and 6 bases from J, leaving 15 bases between. Points on this clone: Its antigen is not identified.

The sequence was collected from an adult in good health. The V gene is TRBV12-3 or TRBV12-4, the J gene TRBJ2-5; no firm D call. The source material was peripheral blood, sampled on day 0 of AZD1222 vaccination. CDR3 sequence: CASTLDNGKTQYF. The CDR3 DNA is TGTGCCAGCACCCTAGACAACGGCAAGACCCAGTACTTC.